This T cell receptor beta chain was recovered during a study of OX40 agonist ivuxolimab in advanced cancers. Study details: The diagnoses of dose-escalation patients were hepatocellular carcinoma, melanoma, renal cell or head and neck cancer.

On this clone: Antigen specificity is unknown.

TCRdb's table, derived via immunoSEQ multiplex PCR, lists solely in-frame clones and lacks some. The sample consists of around 68,000 clones, around nine tenths of them appearing once. Germline trimming cut 4 bases from V and 7 bases from J; bases unmatched to any gene: 4. This CDR3 has 15 amino acids. From germline, CDR1 is MDHEN and CDR2 SYDVKM. Study-wide results and limits: Expanded clones were, on average, more numerous among CD8+ T cells than CD4+.

The clonotype comes from an adult with an advanced solid tumor such as melanoma, head and neck, liver or kidney cancer. The sequencing used CD4+ or CD8+ T cells sorted from blood, collected in a trial of the OX40 agonist ivuxolimab. V is TRBV28 and J is TRBJ2-1; the match to TRBD2 covers 13 bases. The chain's CDR3 is CASSSGLAGENEQFF. CDR3 DNA: TGTGCCAGCAGTTCCGGACTAGCGGGAGAAAATGAGCAGTTCTTC.